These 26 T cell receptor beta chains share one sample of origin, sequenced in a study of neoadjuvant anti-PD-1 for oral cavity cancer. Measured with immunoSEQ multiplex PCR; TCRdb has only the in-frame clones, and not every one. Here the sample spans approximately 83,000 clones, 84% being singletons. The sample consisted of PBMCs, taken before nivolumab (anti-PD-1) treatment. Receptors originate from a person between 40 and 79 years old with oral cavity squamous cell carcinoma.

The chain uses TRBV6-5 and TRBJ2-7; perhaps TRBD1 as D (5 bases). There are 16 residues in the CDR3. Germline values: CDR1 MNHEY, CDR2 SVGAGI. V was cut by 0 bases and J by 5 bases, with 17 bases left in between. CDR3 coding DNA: TGTGCCAGCAGTTACTCCGTTCGGCAGGGTCACCACGAGCAGTACTTC. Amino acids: CASSYSVRQGHHEQYF.

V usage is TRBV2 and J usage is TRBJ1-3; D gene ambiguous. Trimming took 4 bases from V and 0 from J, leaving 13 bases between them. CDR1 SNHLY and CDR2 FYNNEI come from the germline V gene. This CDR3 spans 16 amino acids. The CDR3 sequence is CASSVGLLNSGNTIYF. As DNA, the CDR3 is TGTGCCAGCAGTGTAGGGCTCCTTAACTCTGGAAACACCATATATTTT.

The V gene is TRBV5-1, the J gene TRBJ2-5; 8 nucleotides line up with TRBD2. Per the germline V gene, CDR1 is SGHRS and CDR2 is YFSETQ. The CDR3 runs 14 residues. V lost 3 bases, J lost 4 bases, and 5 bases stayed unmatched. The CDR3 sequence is CASSSSGSLETQYF. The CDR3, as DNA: TGCGCCAGCAGCTCTAGCGGGTCTTTAGAGACCCAGTACTTC.

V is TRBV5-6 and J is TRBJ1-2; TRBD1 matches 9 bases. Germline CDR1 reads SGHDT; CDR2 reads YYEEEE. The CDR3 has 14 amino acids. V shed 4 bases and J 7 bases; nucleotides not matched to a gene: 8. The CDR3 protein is CASSQTGGESGYTF. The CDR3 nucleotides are TGTGCCAGCAGCCAAACAGGGGGCGAATCTGGCTACACCTTC.

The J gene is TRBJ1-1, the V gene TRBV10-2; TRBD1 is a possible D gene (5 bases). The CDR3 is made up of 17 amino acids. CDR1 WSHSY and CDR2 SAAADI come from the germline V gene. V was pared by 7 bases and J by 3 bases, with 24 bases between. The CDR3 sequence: CASISNVTARRDTEAFF. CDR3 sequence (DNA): TGCGCCAGCATCTCAAACGTGACAGCTAGACGCGACACTGAAGCTTTCTTT.

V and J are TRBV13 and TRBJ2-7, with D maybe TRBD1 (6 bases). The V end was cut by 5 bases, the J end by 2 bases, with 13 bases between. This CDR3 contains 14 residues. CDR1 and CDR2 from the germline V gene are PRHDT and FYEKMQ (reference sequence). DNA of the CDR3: TGTGCCAGCAGCCAAGGGGGAGCCGCCTACGAGCAGTACTTC. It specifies CASSQGGAAYEQYF.

The CDR3 nucleotides are TGTGCCAGCAGCCAGCGGGAGGTTAGCGGGGAGCTGTTTTTT. It specifies CASSQREVSGELFF. The V and J genes are TRBV6-5 and TRBJ2-2; 9 bases agree with TRBD2. V dropped 6 bases and J dropped 7; count of bases not matched to a gene: 6. Germline V gives CDR1 MNHEY, CDR2 SVGAGI. The CDR3 is 14 amino acids.

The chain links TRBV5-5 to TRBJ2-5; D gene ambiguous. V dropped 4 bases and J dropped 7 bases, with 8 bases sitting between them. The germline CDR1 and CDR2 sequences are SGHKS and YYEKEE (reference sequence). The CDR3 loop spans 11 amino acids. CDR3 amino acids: CASSRSRTQYF. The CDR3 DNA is TGTGCCAGCAGCAGGAGCAGGACCCAGTACTTC.

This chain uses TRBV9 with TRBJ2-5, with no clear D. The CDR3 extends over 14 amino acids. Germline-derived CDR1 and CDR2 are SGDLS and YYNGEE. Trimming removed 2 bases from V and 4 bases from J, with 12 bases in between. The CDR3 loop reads CASSVGPESETQYF. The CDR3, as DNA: TGTGCCAGCAGCGTTGGGCCGGAGTCAGAGACCCAGTACTTC.

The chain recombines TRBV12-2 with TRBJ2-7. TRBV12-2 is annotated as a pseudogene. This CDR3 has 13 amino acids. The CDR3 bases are TGTGCAAGGGGCGGAACATCATCCTACGAGCAGTACTTC. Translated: CARGGTSSYEQYF.

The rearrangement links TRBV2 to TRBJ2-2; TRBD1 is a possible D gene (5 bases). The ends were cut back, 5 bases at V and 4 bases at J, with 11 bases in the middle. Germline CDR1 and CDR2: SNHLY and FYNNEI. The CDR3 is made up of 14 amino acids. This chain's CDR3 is CASSPGLGTGELFF. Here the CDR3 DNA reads TGTGCCAGCAGTCCAGGGTTAGGCACCGGGGAGCTGTTTTTT.

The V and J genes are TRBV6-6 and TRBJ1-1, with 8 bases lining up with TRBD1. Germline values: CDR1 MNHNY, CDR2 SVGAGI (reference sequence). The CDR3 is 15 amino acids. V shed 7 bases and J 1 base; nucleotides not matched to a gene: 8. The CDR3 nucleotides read TGTGCCAGCACCGCCTTGGACAGGGAGAACACTGAAGCTTTCTTT. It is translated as CASTALDRENTEAFF.

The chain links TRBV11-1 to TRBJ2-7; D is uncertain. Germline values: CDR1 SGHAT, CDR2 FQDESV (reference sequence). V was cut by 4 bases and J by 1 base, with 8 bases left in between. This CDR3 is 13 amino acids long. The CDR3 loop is CASSSRVSYEQYF. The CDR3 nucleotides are TGTGCCAGCAGCTCAAGGGTTTCCTACGAGCAGTACTTC.

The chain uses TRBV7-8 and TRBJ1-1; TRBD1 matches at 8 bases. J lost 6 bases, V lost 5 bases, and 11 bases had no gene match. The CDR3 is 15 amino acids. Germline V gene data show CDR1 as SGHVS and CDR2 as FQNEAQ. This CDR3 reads CASSVNRGAMAEAFF. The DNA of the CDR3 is TGTGCCAGCAGCGTTAACAGGGGGGCGATGGCTGAAGCTTTCTTT.

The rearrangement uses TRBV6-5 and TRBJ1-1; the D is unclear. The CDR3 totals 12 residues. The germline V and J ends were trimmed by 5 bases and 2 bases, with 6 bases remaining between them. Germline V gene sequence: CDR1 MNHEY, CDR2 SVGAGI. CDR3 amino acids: CASSQPNTEAFF. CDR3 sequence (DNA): TGTGCCAGCAGTCAACCTAACACTGAAGCTTTCTTT.

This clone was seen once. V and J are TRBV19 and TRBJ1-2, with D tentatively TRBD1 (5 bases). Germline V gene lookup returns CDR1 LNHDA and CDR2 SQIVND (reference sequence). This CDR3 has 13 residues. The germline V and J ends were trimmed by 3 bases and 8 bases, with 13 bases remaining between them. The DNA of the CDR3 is TGTGCCAGTAGTATCGCTGGGACGGACGGCTACACCTTC. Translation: CASSIAGTDGYTF. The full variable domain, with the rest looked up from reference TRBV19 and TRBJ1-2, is DGGITQSPKYLFRKEGQNVTLSCEQNLNHDAMYWYRQDPGQGLRLIYYSQIVNDFQKGDIAEGYSVSREKKESFPLTVTSAQKNPTAFYLCASSIAGTDGYTFGSGTRLTVV.

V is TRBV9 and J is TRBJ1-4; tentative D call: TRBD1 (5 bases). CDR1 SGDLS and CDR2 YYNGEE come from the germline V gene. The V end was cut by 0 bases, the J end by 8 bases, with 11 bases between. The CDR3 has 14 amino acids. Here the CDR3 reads CASSVDPGGEKLFF. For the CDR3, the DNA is TGTGCCAGCAGCGTAGACCCTGGGGGGGAAAAACTGTTTTTT.

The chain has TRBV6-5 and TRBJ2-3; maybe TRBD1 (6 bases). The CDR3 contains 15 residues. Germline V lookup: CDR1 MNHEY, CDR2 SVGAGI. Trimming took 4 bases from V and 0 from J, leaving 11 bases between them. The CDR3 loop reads CASSFYRASTDTQYF. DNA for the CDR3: TGTGCCAGCAGTTTCTACAGGGCCAGCACAGATACGCAGTATTTT.

The CDR3 is CASSITGGTEAFF. DNA of the CDR3: TGTGCCAGCAGTATAACAGGGGGCACTGAAGCTTTCTTT. V gene TRBV11-3 combines with J gene TRBJ1-1; TRBD1 agrees at 8 bases. Germline V gene data show CDR1 as SGHNT and CDR2 as YENEEA. V trimming: 6 bases; J trimming: 4 bases; junction bases outside the gene matches: 4. CDR3 length: 13 amino acids.

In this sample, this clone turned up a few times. CDR3 sequence reads: CATSREGGEMNTEAFF. The CDR3 DNA follows: TGTGCCACCAGCAGAGAAGGCGGAGAGATGAACACTGAAGCTTTCTTT. The chain couples TRBV15 to TRBJ1-1; D remains ambiguous. The CDR3 totals 16 residues. Germline CDR1 and CDR2: LNHNV and YYDKDF (reference sequence). Trimming pared 0 bases from V and 0 bases from J, leaving 11 bases between.

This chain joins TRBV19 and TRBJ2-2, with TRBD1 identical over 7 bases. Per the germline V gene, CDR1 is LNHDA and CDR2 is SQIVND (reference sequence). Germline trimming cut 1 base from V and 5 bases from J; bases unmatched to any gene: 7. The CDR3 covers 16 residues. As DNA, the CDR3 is TGTGCCAGTAGTATAGGGGGGACAGCTTCTACCGGGGAGCTGTTTTTT. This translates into CASSIGGTASTGELFF. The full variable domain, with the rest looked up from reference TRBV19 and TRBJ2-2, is DGGITQSPKYLFRKEGQNVTLSCEQNLNHDAMYWYRQDPGQGLRLIYYSQIVNDFQKGDIAEGYSVSREKKESFPLTVTSAQKNPTAFYLCASSIGGTASTGELFFGEGSRLTVL.

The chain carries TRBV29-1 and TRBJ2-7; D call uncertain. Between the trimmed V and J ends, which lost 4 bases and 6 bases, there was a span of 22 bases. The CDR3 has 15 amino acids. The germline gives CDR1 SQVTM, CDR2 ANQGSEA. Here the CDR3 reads CSVVFGISFVGEQYF. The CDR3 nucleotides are TGCAGCGTTGTCTTTGGGATTTCCTTTGTTGGCGAGCAGTACTTC.

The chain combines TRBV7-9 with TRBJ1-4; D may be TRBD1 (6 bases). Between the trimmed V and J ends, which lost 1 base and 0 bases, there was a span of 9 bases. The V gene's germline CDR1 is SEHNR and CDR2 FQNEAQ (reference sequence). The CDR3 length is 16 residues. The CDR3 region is CASSLGTVPTNEKLFF. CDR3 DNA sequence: TGTGCCAGCAGCTTAGGGACAGTACCAACTAATGAAAAACTGTTTTTT.

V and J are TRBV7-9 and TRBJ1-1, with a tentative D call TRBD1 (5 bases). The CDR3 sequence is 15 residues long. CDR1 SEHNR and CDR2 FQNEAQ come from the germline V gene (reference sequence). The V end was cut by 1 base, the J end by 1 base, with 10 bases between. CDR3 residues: CASSLDGTGNTEAFF. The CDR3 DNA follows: TGTGCCAGCAGCTTAGACGGAACAGGGAACACTGAAGCTTTCTTT.

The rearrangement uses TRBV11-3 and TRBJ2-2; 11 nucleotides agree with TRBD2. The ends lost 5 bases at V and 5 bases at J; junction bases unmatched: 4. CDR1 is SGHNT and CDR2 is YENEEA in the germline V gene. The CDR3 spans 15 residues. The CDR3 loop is CASSPTSGITGELFF. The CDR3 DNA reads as TGTGCCAGCAGCCCGACTAGCGGGATTACCGGGGAGCTGTTTTTT.

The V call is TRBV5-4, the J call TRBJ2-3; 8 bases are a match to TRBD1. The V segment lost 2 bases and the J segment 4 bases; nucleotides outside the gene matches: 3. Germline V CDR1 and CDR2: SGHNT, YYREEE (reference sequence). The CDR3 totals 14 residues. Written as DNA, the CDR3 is TGTGCCAGCAGCTTACAGGGGGGATCAGATACGCAGTATTTT. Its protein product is CASSLQGGSDTQYF.